This record covers a single T cell receptor beta chain. Its antigen is undetermined. The data belong to a study of T cells in Graves' hyperthyroidism and ophthalmopathy. Amplification yielded TCR beta CDR3 regions, with RNA transcripts as the source. First-round RT-PCR of the TCR CDR3 relied on the HTBI primer set. Each CDR3 protein is one row after TCRdb ran MiXCR on the multiplex PCR reads. The table records hundreds of thousands of distinct CDR3 sequences, around 25% of them present only once. Not enrolled were patients with uncontrolled infection, other autoimmune disease, pregnancy or lactation. Clinical symptoms, serum thyroxine and TRAb, thyroid ultrasound and orbital computed tomography were used for the diagnoses. Findings of the study overall: Blood also showed most of the thyroid clonotypes that were expanded above 0.001.

The CDR3 totals 15 residues. V shed 6 bases and J shed 0 bases, with 15 bases lying between them. Germline V lookup: CDR1 SNHLY, CDR2 FYNNEI. This chain links TRBV2 with TRBJ2-7; no clear D gene. Material: blood. This receptor was identified in a man aged 45-60 years with Graves' hyperthyroidism. The CDR3 region is CASSLHQQHSYEQYF. The CDR3 DNA follows: TGTGCCAGCAGCTTACATCAGCAGCACTCCTACGAGCAGTACTTC.